The rows below give T cell receptor beta chains drawn from one sample of a study of T cells in Graves' hyperthyroidism and ophthalmopathy. MiXCR was run by TCRdb on the multiplex PCR reads, yielding one entry per CDR3 protein. The sample holds 450,000 to 650,000 distinct CDR3 sequences, roughly 18% seen once. The specimen sequenced was blood. The receptor set was obtained from a woman younger than 35 with Graves' ophthalmopathy. Each CDR3 is given with its conserved first and last residue. A D gene is named only where the DNA matches it firmly. Size tells how often a clone was seen (once, few, many) or the class of an expanded clone, and some rows leave it out.

>TRBD1|TRBV7-2|TRBJ1-2|few
CASSSRTGGDNYGYTF
TGTGCCAGCAGCTCACGGACAGGGGGCGATAACTATGGCTACACCTTC
>NA|TRBV6-1|TRBJ1-2|NA
CAISESNFGGPSGFKYTF
TGTGCCATCAGTGAGTCGAATTTTGGGGGACCCTCTGGTTTTAAATACACCTTC
>NA|TRBV5-1|TRBJ1-2|few
CASSSETGYYGYTF
TGCGCCAGCAGCTCCGAGACGGGTTATTATGGCTACACCTTC
>NA|TRBV7-9|TRBJ2-7|NA
CASSLEVDEQYF
TGTGCCAGCAGCTTAGAGGTGGATGAGCAGTACTTC
>NA|TRBV7-9|TRBJ2-3|NA
CASGGDQTDTQYF
TGTGCCAGCGGGGGTGACCAAACAGATACGCAGTATTTT
>TRBD2|TRBV2|TRBJ2-1|NA
CASSFRTSGIANEQFF
TGTGCCAGCAGTTTTCGGACTAGCGGGATTGCCAATGAGCAGTTCTTC
>NA|TRBV30|TRBJ1-1|many
CAWGPGLNTEAFF
TGTGCCTGGGGACCGGGGTTGAACACTGAAGCTTTCTTT
>TRBD2|TRBV7-9|TRBJ2-1|many
CASSGGLAGGTYNEQFF
TGTGCCAGCAGCGGAGGACTAGCGGGGGGGACCTACAATGAGCAGTTCTTC
>NA|TRBV7-8|TRBJ1-1|many
CASSLVQSTEAFF
TGTGCCAGCAGCTTAGTCCAATCCACTGAAGCTTTCTTT
>NA|TRBV29-1|TRBJ2-7|NA
CSVGSNGYEQYF
TGCAGCGTTGGTTCTAACGGATACGAGCAGTACTTC
>NA|TRBV12-3/TRBV12-4|TRBJ1-2|many
CASSARGGSYGYTF
TGTGCCAGCAGTGCCCGAGGGGGGAGCTATGGCTACACCTTC
>NA|TRBV5-1|TRBJ2-2|many
CASSLEPNTGELFF
TGTGCTAGCAGCTTAGAACCGAACACCGGGGAGCTGTTTTTT
>TRBD1|TRBV7-9|TRBJ2-1|many
CASSYRGRYNEQFF
TGTGCCAGCAGCTACAGGGGGCGTTACAATGAGCAGTTCTTC
>NA|TRBV7-2|TRBJ2-7|many
CASSLGRNYEQYF
TGTGCCAGCAGCTTAGGAAGGAACTACGAGCAGTACTTC
>NA|TRBV19|TRBJ2-5|few
CASSLMRGVETQYF
TGTGCCAGTAGTCTGATGAGGGGCGTGGAGACCCAGTACTTC
>TRBD1|TRBV3-1|TRBJ2-3|many
CATRQGAGTDTQYF
TGTGCCACCAGACAGGGGGCAGGCACAGATACGCAGTATTTT
>NA|TRBV29-1|TRBJ1-5|many
CSVDSGPGQPQHF
TGCAGCGTTGATTCCGGGCCTGGGCAGCCCCAGCATTTT
>TRBD2|TRBV9|TRBJ2-3|NA
CASSYETGGTDTQYF
TGTGCCAGCAGCTACGAAACGGGGGGGACAGATACGCAGTATTTT
>TRBD2|TRBV14|TRBJ2-1|many
CASTPIGASGEGEQFF
TGTGCCAGCACCCCGATCGGGGCTAGCGGGGAGGGCGAGCAGTTCTTC
>TRBD1|TRBV12-3/TRBV12-4|TRBJ2-7|NA
CASSLRGGTGGYEQYF
TGTGCCAGCAGTTTGAGAGGGGGGACAGGGGGCTACGAGCAGTACTTC
>NA|TRBV20-1|TRBJ2-3|many
CSAILHLTQDTQYF
TGCAGTGCCATACTTCATCTAACACAAGATACGCAGTATTTT
>TRBD2|TRBV10-3|TRBJ2-1|NA
CAIRKTSGYNEQFF
TGTGCCATCAGAAAGACTAGCGGTTACAATGAGCAGTTCTTC
>NA|TRBV28|TRBJ1-2|few
CASSLGQFNYGYTF
TGTGCCAGCAGTTTAGGACAGTTTAACTATGGCTACACCTTC
>TRBD2|TRBV10-3|TRBJ2-1|few
CAITPGLAYNEQFF
TGTGCCATCACCCCGGGACTAGCTTACAATGAGCAGTTCTTC
>NA|TRBV15|TRBJ2-5|few
CATSRVEGGETQYF
TGTGCCACCAGCAGAGTCGAGGGTGGGGAGACCCAGTACTTC
>TRBD1|TRBV7-2|TRBJ1-6|NA
CASSLRPTGNSYNSPLHF
TGTGCCAGCAGTCTTAGGCCGACAGGGAACTCCTATAATTCACCCCTCCACTTT
>NA|TRBV27|TRBJ1-1|many
CASSRVIRNTEAFF
TGTGCCAGCAGTCGTGTAATTCGGAACACTGAAGCTTTCTTT
>NA|TRBV7-9|TRBJ1-6|NA
CASSPTGDTGSPLHF
TGTGCCAGCAGCCCCACGGGGGACACCGGGTCACCCCTCCACTTT
>TRBD2|TRBV7-7|TRBJ2-5|many
CASSPKRTSGRETQYF
TGTGCTAGCAGCCCTAAACGGACTAGCGGGAGAGAGACCCAGTACTTC
>NA|TRBV7-9|TRBJ1-6|NA
CASRGLAGASNSPLHF
TGTGCCAGCAGGGGTTTAGCGGGGGCTTCCAATTCACCCCTCCACTTT
>NA|TRBV6-1|TRBJ1-2|many
CASSPYRGGYGYTF
TGTGCCAGCAGCCCTTATAGGGGTGGCTATGGCTACACCTTC